This TCR beta chain was recovered during a study of CD8+CD57+ T cells in acquired aplastic anemia. About the study: DNA recovered from sorted CD4+ and CD8+ cells had a mean of approximately 3 ug.

Notes on this clonotype: As yet, its antigen is unknown.

With 2 bases removed from V and 4 bases from J, the gap between germline ends came to 11 bases. In germline, CDR1 is ENHRY, CDR2 SYGVKD. The CDR3 is made up of 14 amino acids. It was genomic DNA that served as the template for profiling TCR beta VDJ and CDR3. Each CDR3 protein is one row after TCRdb ran MiXCR on the reads. The sample holds 250,000 to 300,000 distinct CDR3 sequences, 45% to 65% seen once. Study results and caveats: Patients and controls turned out to have 25 to 35 CD8+ CDR3 sequences in common. No significant difference in CD8+ Simpson's diversity was found between patients and controls.

This receptor was identified in a human donor with severe aplastic anemia or a healthy control (not recorded which). The specimen sequenced was sorted CD4+, CD8+, or CD8+CD57+ T cells (not recorded which) from PBMCs. The chain employs TRBV10-3 and TRBJ1-1, with D unclear. CDR3 amino acids: CAISETTRSTEAFF. The CDR3 DNA reads as TGTGCCATCAGTGAGACGACGCGGTCCACTGAAGCTTTCTTT.